This T cell receptor beta chain was sequenced in a study of siplizumab effects on memory and regulatory T cells. Some clones are missing from TCRdb's copy, which holds only in-frame ones; the method was immunoSEQ multiplex PCR. Of approximately 100,000 clones listed, more than 90% were seen once; the top ten hold just over 2.5%. Broader study findings: Naive T cells, seemingly more diverse than memory cells, seemed major alloresponse contributors. Many proliferating CD4+ or CD8+ clones remained unclassified. Roughly 80-96% of them could not be assigned either a naive or a memory phenotype.

On this clone: Its antigen is unidentified.

The sample was CD4+ T cells sorted from blood. The receptor was isolated from a human donor in good health. Some clones in this sample may be carry-over from other donors' samples.

In DNA form, the CDR3 reads TGTGCCTGGAGGGGAGGGACTAGCGGATTACGGACGAACACCGGGGAGCTGTTTTTT. Translated: CAWRGGTSGLRTNTGELFF. The chain has TRBV30 and TRBJ2-2, with 11 nucleotides matching TRBD2. Germline values: CDR1 GTSNPN, CDR2 SVGIG (reference sequence). V lost 3 bases, J lost 0 bases, and 12 bases stayed unmatched. The CDR3 spans 19 residues.